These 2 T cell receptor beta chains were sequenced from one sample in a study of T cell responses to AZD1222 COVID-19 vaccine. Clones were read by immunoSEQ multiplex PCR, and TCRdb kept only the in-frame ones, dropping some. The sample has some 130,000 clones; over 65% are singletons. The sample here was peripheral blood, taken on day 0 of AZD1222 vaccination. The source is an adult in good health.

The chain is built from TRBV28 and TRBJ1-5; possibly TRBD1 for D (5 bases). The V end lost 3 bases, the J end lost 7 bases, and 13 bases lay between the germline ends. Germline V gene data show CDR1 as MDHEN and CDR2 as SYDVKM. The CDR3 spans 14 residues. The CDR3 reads CASSFRETRQPQHF. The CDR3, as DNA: TGTGCCAGCAGTTTCAGGGAGACAAGGCAGCCCCAGCATTTT.

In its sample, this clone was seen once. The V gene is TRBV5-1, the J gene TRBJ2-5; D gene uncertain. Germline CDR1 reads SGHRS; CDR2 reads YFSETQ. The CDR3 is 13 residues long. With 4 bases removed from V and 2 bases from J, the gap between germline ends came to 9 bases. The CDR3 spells CASSPGPQETQYF. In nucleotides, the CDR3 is TGCGCCAGCAGCCCGGGCCCTCAAGAGACCCAGTACTTC.